The 14 T cell receptor beta chains below come from one sample, sequenced in a study of shared clonotypes between healthy human individuals. Sequencing used immunoSEQ multiplex PCR; TCRdb keeps in-frame clones, though not all of them. The data hold about 680,000 clones, with around 73% observed a single time. Sequencing input: memory CD4+ T cells sorted from blood. The subset is: CD45RA-negative fraction. The receptor source for this set is a woman aged 25 to 39 in good health.

Comment on this clone: This sample also contains other DNA sequences that code for the same CDR3. The chain uses TRBV19 and TRBJ2-6, with no clear D. Trimming left V 4 bases short and J 2 bases short, with 6 bases between. This CDR3 region has 14 residues. From germline, CDR1 is LNHDA and CDR2 SQIVND (reference sequence). CDR3: CASSTQTGANVLTF. CDR3 sequence (DNA): TGTGCCAGTAGTACGCAGACTGGGGCCAACGTCCTGACTTTC. Full variable domain (missing parts from reference TRBV19 and TRBJ2-6): DGGITQSPKYLFRKEGQNVTLSCEQNLNHDAMYWYRQDPGQGLRLIYYSQIVNDFQKGDIAEGYSVSREKKESFPLTVTSAQKNPTAFYLCASSTQTGANVLTFGAGSRLTVL.

The rearrangement uses TRBV5-8 and TRBJ2-1; no firm D call. CDR3 length equals 14 residues. V lost 1 base to trimming and J lost 6 bases, with 11 bases between them. CDR1 is SGHTS, CDR2 YDEGEE, per germline. The CDR3 protein is CASSLYVKPNEQFF. The DNA of the CDR3 is TGTGCCAGCAGCTTGTACGTCAAGCCCAATGAGCAGTTCTTC.

The chain recombines TRBV6-1 with TRBJ1-1; D unresolved. This CDR3 region has 15 residues. Germline assignment: CDR1 MNHNS and CDR2 SASEGT. Trimming took 6 bases from V and 0 from J, leaving 14 bases between them. CDR3 coding DNA: TGTGCCAGCAGAAAGTTAGAGGTCCTGAACACTGAAGCTTTCTTT. Amino acids: CASRKLEVLNTEAFF.

Comments on this clone: Other DNA sequences within the sample encode an identical CDR3. This chain links TRBV20-1 with TRBJ2-5; D uncertain. Per germline, CDR1 DFQATT and CDR2 SNEGSKA (reference sequence). V was trimmed by 3 bases and J by 5 bases, leaving 7 bases between them. The CDR3 is 11 amino acids. Here the CDR3 reads CSARVGETQYF. CDR3 DNA: TGCAGTGCTAGGGTAGGGGAGACCCAGTACTTC.

The chain is built from TRBV2 and TRBJ1-5; no reliable D call. Germline V gene sequence: CDR1 SNHLY, CDR2 FYNNEI. This CDR3 is built from 12 residues. Trimming removed 6 bases at V and 8 bases at J, with 11 bases between. Written as DNA, the CDR3 is TGTGCCAGCAGGCAGTCGGTTGAGCCCCAGCATTTT. Translating it yields CASRQSVEPQHF.

In this sample, this clone turned up many times. This CDR3 reads CASRRSAEGEQFF. The CDR3 DNA reads TGTGCCAGCAGAAGGTCCGCTGAGGGCGAGCAGTTCTTC. The V gene is TRBV27, the J gene TRBJ2-1; D perhaps matches TRBD2 (5 bases). The CDR3 runs to 13 residues. Germline-derived CDR1 and CDR2 are MNHEY and SMNVEV (reference sequence). V lost 6 bases to trimming and J lost 10 bases, with 16 bases between them.

The V and J genes are TRBV7-3 and TRBJ2-1; the D gene is possibly TRBD1 (5 bases). Trimming pared 5 bases from V and 0 bases from J, leaving 8 bases between. From germline, CDR1 is SGHTA and CDR2 FQGTGA. The CDR3 consists of 14 residues. CDR3 in DNA: TGTGCCAGCAGCGTCGACAGCTCCTACAATGAGCAGTTCTTC. Protein: CASSVDSSYNEQFF.

This clone was counted once. This chain connects TRBV14 to TRBJ2-1, with unresolved D. CDR1 and CDR2 (germline): SGHDN, FVKESK. CDR3 length equals 11 residues. V was cut by 0 bases and J by 8 bases, with 2 bases left in between. CDR3 bases: TGTGCCAGCAGCCAAGAGTATGAGCAGTTCTTC. Amino acids: CASSQEYEQFF.

The rearrangement links TRBV28 to TRBJ2-4; D not certain. Trimming removed 3 bases at V and 1 base at J, with 7 bases between. The CDR3 has 14 amino acids. In germline, CDR1 is MDHEN, CDR2 SYDVKM. The CDR3 is CASSLQAAKNIQYF. The CDR3 DNA follows: TGTGCCAGCAGTTTGCAAGCGGCCAAAAACATTCAGTACTTC.

V and J are TRBV28 and TRBJ2-7; maybe TRBD2 (5 bases). V was clipped by 3 bases and J by 0 bases, with 18 bases between them. CDR1 is MDHEN and CDR2 is SYDVKM in the germline V gene. CDR3 size: 17 residues. CDR3 in DNA: TGTGCCAGCAGTTTCGGTGGTATCGTGGAGGACTCCTACGAGCAGTACTTC. Translation: CASSFGGIVEDSYEQYF. Based on the CDR3 plus reference TRBV28 and TRBJ2-7, the full variable domain is DVKVTQSSRYLVKRTGEKVFLECVQDMDHENMFWYRQDPGLGLRLIYFSYDVKMKEKGDIPEGYSVSREKKERFSLILESASTNQTSMYLCASSFGGIVEDSYEQYFGPGTRLTVT.

The genes are TRBV11-3 and TRBJ2-5; 8 bases fit TRBD2. The CDR3 loop spans 15 amino acids. Germline V CDR1 and CDR2: SGHNT, YENEEA. J was trimmed by 4 bases and V by 5 bases; bases with no gene match: 9. CDR3 in amino acids: CASSLSGRMTETQYF. The CDR3 DNA reads TGTGCCAGCAGCCTGAGCGGGAGAATGACAGAGACCCAGTACTTC.

This clone was seen only once. The same CDR3 can be traced to other DNA sequences in this sample. The rearrangement joins TRBV5-1 to TRBJ1-1; maybe TRBD1 (5 bases). V shed 2 bases and J shed 3 bases, with 11 bases lying between them. Per germline, CDR1 SGHRS and CDR2 YFSETQ. This CDR3 region has 14 residues. CDR3 coding DNA: TGCGCCAGCAGCTTTCAGGGTGGGGACACTGAAGCTTTCTTT. Its protein is CASSFQGGDTEAFF.

This chain connects TRBV7-2 to TRBJ1-3; no reliable D call. Trimming cost V 3 bases and J 4 bases, with 10 bases left between them. The germline CDR1 and CDR2 sequences are SGHTA and FQGNSA. CDR3 length: 14 residues. CDR3 region: CASSLRSRGNTIYF. The CDR3 coding sequence is TGTGCCAGCAGCTTGCGGTCCCGGGGAAACACCATATATTTT.

V and J are TRBV9 and TRBJ2-1; TRBD2 agrees at 8 bases. The CDR3 length is 15 residues. Losses at the gene ends were 1 base for V and 8 bases for J; bases not matched to a gene: 8. Germline values: CDR1 SGDLS, CDR2 YYNGEE. The CDR3 here is CASSVSGSGGYEQFF. The CDR3 DNA follows: TGTGCCAGCAGCGTAAGCGGGAGTGGTGGTTATGAGCAGTTCTTC.